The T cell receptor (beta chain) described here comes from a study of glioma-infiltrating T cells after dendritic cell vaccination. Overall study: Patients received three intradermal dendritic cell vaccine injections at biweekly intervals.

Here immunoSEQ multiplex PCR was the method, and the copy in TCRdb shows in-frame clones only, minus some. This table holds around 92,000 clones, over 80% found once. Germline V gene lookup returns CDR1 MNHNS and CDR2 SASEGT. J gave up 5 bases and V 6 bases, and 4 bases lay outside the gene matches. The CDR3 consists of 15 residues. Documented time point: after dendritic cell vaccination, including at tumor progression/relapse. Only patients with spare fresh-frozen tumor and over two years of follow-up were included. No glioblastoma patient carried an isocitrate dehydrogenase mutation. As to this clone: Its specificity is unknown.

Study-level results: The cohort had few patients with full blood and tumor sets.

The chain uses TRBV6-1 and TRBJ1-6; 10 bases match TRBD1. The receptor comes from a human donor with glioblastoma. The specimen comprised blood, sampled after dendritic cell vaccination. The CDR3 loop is CASRLTGGDNSPLHF. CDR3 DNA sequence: TGTGCCAGCAGGTTGACAGGGGGCGATAATTCACCCCTCCACTTT.